This T cell receptor (beta chain) was sequenced for a study of shared clonotypes between healthy human individuals. This clone showed up just once. Its antigen is not known. The CDR3 runs 16 residues. V lost 5 bases and J lost 4; bases outside the gene matches: 12. The germline V gene has CDR1 SGHVS and CDR2 FQNEAQ. Genomic DNA belonging to each subset was distributed in equal measure over several immunoSEQ plates. Some clones are missing from TCRdb's copy, which holds only in-frame ones; the method was immunoSEQ multiplex PCR. This table has about 2.3 million clones, more than 85% appearing once. Findings and caveats of the study: Shared clonotypes across all four donors exceeded non-shared ones in generation probability. Naive subsets tended to show greater estimated richness than memory subsets.

J is TRBJ2-5 and V is TRBV7-8; TRBD1 matches 8 bases. This sequence was found in a man aged 18 to 30 in good health. Some clones in this sample may be carry-over from other donors' samples. The specimen sequenced was naive CD4+ T cells from PBMCs. Sample subset: CD45RA+ positively selected. CDR3 sequence reads: CASSPGAGGSGETQYF. The DNA for the CDR3 is TGTGCCAGCAGCCCTGGGGCAGGGGGCTCCGGAGAGACCCAGTACTTC.